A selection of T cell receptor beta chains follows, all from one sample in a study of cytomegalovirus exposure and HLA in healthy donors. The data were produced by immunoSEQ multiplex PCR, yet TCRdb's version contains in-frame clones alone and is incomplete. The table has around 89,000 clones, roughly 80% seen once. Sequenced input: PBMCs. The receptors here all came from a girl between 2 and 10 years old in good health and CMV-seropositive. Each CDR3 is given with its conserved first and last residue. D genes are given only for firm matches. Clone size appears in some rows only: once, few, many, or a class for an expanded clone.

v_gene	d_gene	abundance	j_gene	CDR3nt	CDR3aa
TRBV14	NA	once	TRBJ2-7	TGTGCCAGCAGCTCCGGGACACCCCTCTACGAGCAGTACTTC	CASSSGTPLYEQYF
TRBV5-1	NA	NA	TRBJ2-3	TGCGCCAGCAGCAAGGACACCTACACAGATACGCAGTATTTT	CASSKDTYTDTQYF
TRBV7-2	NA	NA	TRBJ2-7	TGTGCCAGCAGCGAGGGCGGGGCGGTGAGCTCCTACGAGCAGTACTTC	CASSEGGAVSSYEQYF
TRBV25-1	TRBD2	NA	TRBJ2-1	TGTGCCAGCAGTGAAGCGATTAGCGGGACTTACAATGAGCAGTTCTTC	CASSEAISGTYNEQFF
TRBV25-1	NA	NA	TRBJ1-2	TGTGCCAGCAGTGACCTTGGGTCAGGATTTAGTTATGGCTACACCTTC	CASSDLGSGFSYGYTF
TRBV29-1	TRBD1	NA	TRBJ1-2	TGCAGCGTTGAAGATTCGGCAGGGGGATTCTATGGCTACACCTTC	CSVEDSAGGFYGYTF
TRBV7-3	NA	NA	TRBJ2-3	TGTGCCAGCAGTGTCGGTCCGTTCACAGATACGCAGTATTTT	CASSVGPFTDTQYF
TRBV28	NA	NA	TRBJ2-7	TGTGCCAGCAGTTTCGGGGATTACTCCTACGAGCAGTACTTC	CASSFGDYSYEQYF
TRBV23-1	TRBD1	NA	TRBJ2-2	TGCGCCAGCAGTCACCTCTCACAGGGGACCCGGACCGAGGAGCTGTTTTTT	CASSHLSQGTRTEELFF
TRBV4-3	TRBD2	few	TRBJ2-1	TGCGCCAGCAGCCGATCACTAGCGGGCTCCTACAATGAGCAGTTCTTC	CASSRSLAGSYNEQFF
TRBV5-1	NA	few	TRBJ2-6	TGCGCCAGCAGCTTGTCGTTGAGCTCTGGGGCCAACGTCCTGACTTTC	CASSLSLSSGANVLTF
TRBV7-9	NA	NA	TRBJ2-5	TGTGCCAGCAGCTTAGCCCTGGAGACCCAGTACTTC	CASSLALETQYF
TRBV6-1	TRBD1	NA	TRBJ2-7	TGTGCCAGCAGACGACAGGGGGCAGGGGACTACGAGCAGTACTTC	CASRRQGAGDYEQYF